The entry below gives a single TCR beta chain sequence along with its context. Its target is not known. The sample belongs to a study of shared clonotypes between healthy human individuals. The genomic DNA of each subset was split evenly across several immunoSEQ plates. For sorted subsets, roughly 210 ng DNA per replicate equaled 30,000 or so T cell genomes. Clones were sequenced by immunoSEQ multiplex PCR, and TCRdb holds only the in-frame ones, with some missing. The sample has roughly 2,000,000 clones, 93% seen once. Study conclusions and caveats: Several donors shared approximately 5% of their naive CD4 clonotypes. Among donors, sharing of clonotypes was expected to be affected by sequencing depth.

Terminally differentiated effector memory CD45RA+ cells were left out of the naive CD8 fraction, which was CD45RO-negative and positively selected for CCR7. Germline V gene sequence: CDR1 SGHDN, CDR2 FVKESK. V shed 3 bases and J shed 2 bases, with 11 bases lying between them. CDR3 size: 15 residues. The sequencing sample was made of naive CD8+ T cells from PBMCs. The V call is TRBV14, the J call TRBJ2-1, with unresolved D. The clonotype was recovered from a man younger than 30 in good health. Some clones in this sample may be carry-over from other donors' samples. The CDR3 nucleotides are TGTGCCAGCAGCCACGTAGGGATCGCCTACAATGAGCAGTTCTTC. Translating it yields CASSHVGIAYNEQFF.